Below are 22 T cell receptor beta chains sequenced from a single sample in a study of PD-1 blockade in classical Hodgkin lymphoma. Exposure to brentuximab vedotin varied, and each patient had relapsed following autologous stem cell transplantation. Produced via immunoSEQ multiplex PCR; TCRdb's table is partial and in-frame only. The sample has 75,000 to 100,000 clones, 65% to 85% seen once; the top ten hold 9.5% to 15%. The specimen comprised peripheral blood mononuclear cells (PBMCs), sampled at baseline. These receptors came from a human donor with classical Hodgkin lymphoma.

The chain couples TRBV2 to TRBJ2-2; perhaps TRBD1 as D (5 bases). There are 13 residues in the CDR3. Germline V lookup: CDR1 SNHLY, CDR2 FYNNEI. In nucleotides, the CDR3 is TGTGGCTCCAGTAGGGGCTGGGCCGGGGAGCTGTTTTTT. It translates to CGSSRGWAGELFF.

V gene TRBV7-7 combines with J gene TRBJ2-1; TRBD2 agrees at 7 bases. J was trimmed by 4 bases and V by 5 bases; bases with no gene match: 8. This CDR3 is built from 15 residues. Germline values: CDR1 SSHAT, CDR2 FNYEAQ (reference sequence). The CDR3: CASSRTSVAYNEQFF. The CDR3 nucleotides are TGTGCCAGCAGCCGTACTAGCGTTGCATACAATGAGCAGTTCTTC.

The V gene is TRBV5-1, the J gene TRBJ2-1; 10 bases match TRBD2. There are 16 residues in the CDR3. Trimming at V came to 1 base and at J to 4 bases, leaving 5 bases not matched to a gene. Germline CDR1 reads SGHRS; CDR2 reads YFSETQ. The CDR3, as DNA: TGCGCCAGCAGCTTGCGGGGGACTAGCGAGTACAATGAGCAGTTCTTC. This encodes CASSLRGTSEYNEQFF.

The V and J genes are TRBV7-7 and TRBJ2-7; tentative D call: TRBD2 (6 bases). Germline CDR1 reads SSHAT; CDR2 reads FNYEAQ (reference sequence). The CDR3 runs 13 residues. Trimming took 3 bases from V and 5 from J, leaving 11 bases between them. This chain's CDR3 is CASSLGDLDEQYF. In DNA form, the CDR3 reads TGTGCCAGCAGCTTGGGGGACTTAGACGAGCAGTACTTC.

The sample holds one count of this clone. The chain is built from TRBV10-3 and TRBJ1-1; D unresolved. V was cut by 0 bases and J by 2 bases, with 10 bases left in between. This CDR3 has 15 amino acids. Germline CDR1 reads ENHRY; CDR2 reads SYGVKD. This CDR3 reads CAISESTQTNTEAFF. The CDR3 nucleotides read TGTGCCATCAGTGAGTCGACACAGACTAACACTGAAGCTTTCTTT.

This rearrangement joins TRBV27 to TRBJ2-1; D gene uncertain. The V end was cut by 3 bases, the J end by 9 bases, with 3 bases between. Germline lookup yields CDR1 MNHEY and CDR2 SMNVEV (reference sequence). The CDR3 runs to 10 residues. The CDR3 region has the DNA TGTGCCAGCAGTTTCTCTGAGCAGTTCTTC. Amino acid sequence: CASSFSEQFF.

The chain has TRBV7-4 and TRBJ2-7; D not certain. The CDR3 loop spans 13 amino acids. CDR1 and CDR2 from the germline V gene are SGHVT and SQSDAQ. Deletions cut 3 bases from V and 2 bases from J, with 8 bases between. The CDR3 loop is CASSLSPPYEQYF. The CDR3 DNA is TGTGCCAGCAGCTTGTCTCCGCCCTACGAGCAGTACTTC.

The CDR3 is CASSSDRNTEAFF. Written as DNA, the CDR3 is TGTGCCAGCAGTTCTGACAGGAACACTGAAGCTTTCTTT. The V and J genes are TRBV7-9 and TRBJ1-1; D possibly corresponds to TRBD1 (5 bases). Trimming took off 6 bases at V and 1 base at J, with 9 bases between the two ends. The CDR3 is 13 amino acids. Germline CDR1 and CDR2: SEHNR and FQNEAQ (reference sequence).

This chain links TRBV19 with TRBJ1-1, with a weak D call TRBD1 (5 bases). From germline, CDR1 is LNHDA and CDR2 SQIVND (reference sequence). This CDR3 is 13 amino acids long. The V end lost 4 bases, the J end lost 4 bases, and 10 bases lay between the germline ends. CDR3 in amino acids: CASSSLRGTEAFF. DNA for the CDR3: TGTGCCAGTAGTAGCTTGAGGGGCACTGAAGCTTTCTTT.

V gene TRBV5-6 combines with J gene TRBJ1-1; D remains ambiguous. V lost 0 bases to trimming and J lost 7 bases, with 10 bases between them. The CDR3 length is 13 residues. CDR1 and CDR2 from the germline V gene are SGHDT and YYEEEE. The CDR3 nucleotides are TGTGCCAGCAGCTTGGCAGGTGGAAGTGAAGCTTTCTTT. Translated: CASSLAGGSEAFF.

The chain uses TRBV5-4 and TRBJ1-1; a possible D gene is TRBD1 (5 bases). In germline, CDR1 is SGHNT, CDR2 YYREEE (reference sequence). V shed 4 bases and J shed 1 base, with 11 bases lying between them. This CDR3 region has 14 residues. For the CDR3, the DNA is TGTGCCAGCAGCCTATGGGGACGGAACACTGAAGCTTTCTTT. Its protein is CASSLWGRNTEAFF.

This chain uses TRBV29-1 with TRBJ1-1; D not certain. The CDR3 is made up of 13 amino acids. Per the germline V gene, CDR1 is SQVTM and CDR2 is ANQGSEA. Deletions cut 5 bases from V and 4 bases from J, with 14 bases between. CDR3: CSVSQAMGTEAFF. The CDR3 coding sequence is TGCAGCGTTTCTCAGGCCATGGGCACTGAAGCTTTCTTT.

V usage is TRBV4-2 and J usage is TRBJ2-1; TRBD2 matches 12 bases. Trimming removed 5 bases from V and 6 bases from J; junction bases left unmatched: 8. Germline CDR1 reads LGHNA; CDR2 reads YNFKEQ. This CDR3 region has 16 residues. Here the CDR3 reads CASSVGLAGNFNEQFF. The CDR3 bases are TGTGCCAGCAGCGTCGGACTAGCGGGGAACTTCAATGAGCAGTTCTTC.

The chain carries TRBV11-3 and TRBJ2-7; D may match TRBD1 or TRBD2 (5 bases each). There are 14 residues in the CDR3. Germline CDR1 and CDR2: SGHNT and YENEEA. V was pared by 6 bases and J by 3 bases, with 15 bases between. The CDR3 nucleotides read TGTGCCAGCAGGTTCGGGACCCCGCACTACGAGCAGTACTTC. This sequence encodes CASRFGTPHYEQYF.

In this sample, this clone turned up a few times. V gene TRBV29-1 combines with J gene TRBJ2-7; 12 nucleotides align to TRBD2. This CDR3 spans 13 amino acids. V shed 4 bases and J 6 bases; nucleotides not matched to a gene: 4. The germline V gene encodes CDR1 SQVTM and CDR2 ANQGSEA. As DNA, the CDR3 is TGCAGCGTTGTACTAGCGGGAGGTGGCGAGCAGTACTTC. Encoded protein: CSVVLAGGGEQYF.

This sequence joins TRBV7-2 and TRBJ2-5; D is possibly TRBD1 (5 bases). V was pared by 0 bases and J by 7 bases, with 21 bases between. Germline assignment: CDR1 SGHTA and CDR2 FQGNSA. The CDR3 runs to 17 residues. The CDR3: CASSLAGSGAVLGTQYF. The CDR3 DNA reads as TGTGCCAGCAGCTTAGCGGGGTCTGGGGCGGTTCTTGGGACCCAGTACTTC.

The chain is built from TRBV23-1 and TRBJ1-1, with a weak D call TRBD1 (6 bases). TRBV23-1 is treated as an ORF (open reading frame) with a function not yet certain. This CDR3 has 16 amino acids. Trimming stripped 3 bases from V and 4 bases from J, with 18 bases between. Here the CDR3 reads CASSQAEQGIATEAFF. The CDR3, as DNA: TGCGCCAGCAGTCAGGCTGAACAGGGAATCGCCACTGAAGCTTTCTTT.

The CDR3 spells CASGPGQGEGYTF. The CDR3 bases are TGCGCCAGCGGCCCGGGACAGGGAGAAGGCTACACCTTC. The chain carries TRBV5-1 and TRBJ1-2; 9 nucleotides match TRBD1. V dropped 7 bases and J dropped 8; count of bases not matched to a gene: 9. This CDR3 is built from 13 residues. Germline CDR1 SGHRS, CDR2 YFSETQ. The variable domain in full, completed from reference TRBV5-1 and TRBJ1-2, reads KAGVTQTPRYLIKTRGQQVTLSCSPISGHRSVSWYQQTPGQGLQFLFEYFSETQRNKGNFPGRFSGRQFSNSRSEMNVSTLELGDSALYLCASGPGQGEGYTFGSGTRLTVV.

This chain connects TRBV7-2 to TRBJ1-1, with D unresolved. The CDR3 consists of 13 residues. CDR1 SGHTA and CDR2 FQGNSA come from the germline V gene. Trimming shortened V by 3 bases and J by 1 base, and 6 bases separated the two germline ends. CDR3 in DNA: TGTGCCAGCAGCTTGGACCCGAACACTGAAGCTTTCTTT. This translates into CASSLDPNTEAFF.

The chain couples TRBV9 to TRBJ2-1, with D uncertain. Looked up from germline, CDR1 is SGDLS and CDR2 is YYNGEE. Trimming left V 2 bases short and J 6 bases short, with 12 bases between. This CDR3 has 14 residues. The CDR3 sequence: CASSVIAIGNEQFF. CDR3 in DNA: TGTGCCAGCAGCGTCATAGCTATAGGCAATGAGCAGTTCTTC.

This clone came up a few times. The chain is built from TRBV30 and TRBJ1-2, with D perhaps TRBD1 (5 bases). CDR3 length: 13 residues. Trimming left V 0 bases short and J 8 bases short, with 13 bases between. Germline CDR1 reads GTSNPN; CDR2 reads SVGIG (reference sequence). CDR3 in DNA: TGTGCCTGGAGTGTTTCCGGGGGGAACGGCTACACCTTC. Translated, it gives CAWSVSGGNGYTF.

The chain is built from TRBV5-1 and TRBJ2-7; D remains ambiguous. Deletions cut 0 bases from V and 5 bases from J, with 9 bases between. This CDR3 is built from 13 residues. Germline V gene data show CDR1 as SGHRS and CDR2 as YFSETQ. The CDR3 coding sequence is TGCGCCAGCAGCTTGGAGTTTTTGGACGAGCAGTACTTC. Its protein product is CASSLEFLDEQYF.